The entry below describes one TCR beta chain. Its antigen is not known. The CDR3 covers 14 residues. Per the germline V gene, CDR1 is SGHNT and CDR2 is YENEEA. Unmatched junction bases numbered 8, after V lost 5 bases and J lost 4 bases. After isolation, RNA underwent reverse transcription to generate cDNA as the sequencing template. Sequencing used immunoSEQ multiplex PCR; TCRdb keeps in-frame clones, though not all of them. The sample has 200,000 to 250,000 clones, about three fifths seen once. The data stem from a study of CD8+ T cells in alopecia areata. General study findings and limits: Clarity of TCR sharing across patients fell short of that in mice, possibly HLA-related. Expanded CD8+ clones among the top 100, and scalp clonality, were significantly decreased by tofacitinib. Affected scalp, especially in alopecia totalis/universalis, had a higher clonality than normal scalp did.

Treatment denoted: oral pan-JAK inhibitor, 5-10 mg twice daily. Starting from PBMCs, sorting isolated CD4+ and CD8+ T cells. Sequencing used CD4+ T cells sorted from blood, obtained at week 4, from a patient treated with tofacitinib. The chain employs TRBV11-3 and TRBJ2-7, with 7 bases lining up with TRBD2. The source is a human donor with alopecia areata. The CDR3 region is CASSLGGSTYEQYF. The CDR3 DNA is TGTGCCAGCAGCCTGGGGGGGAGTACGTACGAGCAGTACTTC.